This T cell receptor beta chain was recorded in a study of control samples from healthy donors and cancer patients (dated by TCRdb to the early 2020s). A word on this clone: Its target antigen remains unknown. There are no base qualities to consult, and no much larger clone falls within one base.

The CDR3 goes from the cysteine to the phenylalanine over 12 residues. The DNA shown is the 36-base CDR3, in frame from base 1. As encoded in the germline V gene, CDR1 is SGDLS while CDR2 is YYNGEE. V loses 5 bases of germline sequence and J loses 6 bases, and the interval between the two ends is 11 bases. Library generation was performed with the immunoSEQ multiplex PCR assay. In TCRdb, the immuneACCESS table is reduced to in-frame sequences with V and J assigned. These tables do not hold every clone; where another copy was compared, an unresolved V gene accounts for under half, and the others remain unexplained. The sample has about 140,000 clones on record, 75% to 95% of them singletons. The top ten clones comprise under 4% of the sample.

The clonotype was recovered from a man under 40 in good health. Sequencing was performed on blood. The rearrangement combines TRBV9 with TRBJ1-2, and the D gene may be TRBD1, 5 bases matching. The CDR3 reads CASSGREDGYTF. In nucleotide form, the sequence is TGTGCCAGCAGTGGCAGGGAGGATGGCTACACCTTC.